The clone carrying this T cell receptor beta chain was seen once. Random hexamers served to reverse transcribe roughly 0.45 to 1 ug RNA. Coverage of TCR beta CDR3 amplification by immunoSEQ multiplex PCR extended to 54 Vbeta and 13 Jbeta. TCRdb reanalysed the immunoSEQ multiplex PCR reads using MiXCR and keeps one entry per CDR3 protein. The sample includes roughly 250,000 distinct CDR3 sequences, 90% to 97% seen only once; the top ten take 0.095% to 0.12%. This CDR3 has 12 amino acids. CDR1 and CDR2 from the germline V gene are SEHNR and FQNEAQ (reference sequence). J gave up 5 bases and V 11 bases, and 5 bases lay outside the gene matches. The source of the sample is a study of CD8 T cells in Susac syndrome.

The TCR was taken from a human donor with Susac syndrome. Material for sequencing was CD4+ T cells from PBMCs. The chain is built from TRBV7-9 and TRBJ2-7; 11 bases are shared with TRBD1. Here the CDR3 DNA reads TGTGCCTCCCTGGGACAGGGGGACGAGCAGTACTTC. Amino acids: CASLGQGDEQYF.